The 24 T cell receptor beta chains below were found in one sample sequenced in a study of OX40 agonist ivuxolimab in advanced cancers. Method: immunoSEQ multiplex PCR; TCRdb's copy keeps in-frame clones and lacks some. Here the sample spans fewer than 25,000 clones, around 85% being singletons. The sequences come from CD4+ or CD8+ T cells sorted from blood, collected in a trial of the OX40 agonist ivuxolimab. These receptors were obtained from an adult with an advanced solid tumor such as melanoma, head and neck, liver or kidney cancer.

The chain is built from TRBV28 and TRBJ2-5, with D possibly TRBD2 on 6 matching bases. Trimming removed 6 bases at V and 1 base at J, with 12 bases between. The CDR3 loop spans 14 amino acids. The germline CDR1 and CDR2 sequences are MDHEN and SYDVKM. The CDR3, as DNA: TGTGCCAGCAGACCCGGGACTGCCCAAGAGACCCAGTACTTC. Translating it yields CASRPGTAQETQYF.

The J gene is TRBJ2-5, the V gene TRBV28; TRBD2 agrees at 7 bases. The V gene's germline CDR1 is MDHEN and CDR2 SYDVKM. V was clipped by 5 bases and J by 6 bases; unmatched bases: 12. The CDR3 runs 15 residues. This CDR3 is CASSPRDYVAKTQYF. DNA of the CDR3: TGTGCCAGCAGTCCCCGGGACTATGTGGCGAAGACCCAGTACTTC.

V is TRBV15 and J is TRBJ2-1; 7 nucleotides match TRBD2. Per the germline V gene, CDR1 is LNHNV and CDR2 is YYDKDF (reference sequence). CDR3 length: 17 amino acids. V shed 3 bases and J 2 bases; nucleotides not matched to a gene: 10. The CDR3 bases are TGTGCCACCAGCAGGAGGGACTACCGTGGCCCCTACAATGAGCAGTTCTTC. This encodes CATSRRDYRGPYNEQFF.

The chain is built from TRBV5-1 and TRBJ2-1; 7 bases align to TRBD2. Trimming at V came to 3 bases and at J to 10 bases, leaving 7 bases not matched to a gene. Germline CDR1 reads SGHRS; CDR2 reads YFSETQ. The CDR3 runs to 13 residues. Here the CDR3 DNA reads TGCGCCAGCAGCTACCTAGCGGCCCGGGAGCAGTTCTTC. Translation gives CASSYLAAREQFF.

The CDR3 coding sequence is TGTGCCAGTAGTCTTGGGACAGGTTGGGACTACGAGCAGTACTTC. It translates to CASSLGTGWDYEQYF. The chain couples TRBV19 to TRBJ2-7; TRBD1 matches 8 bases. The CDR3 covers 15 residues. J lost 3 bases, V lost 5 bases, and 9 bases had no gene match. The germline CDR1 and CDR2 sequences are LNHDA and SQIVND (reference sequence).

This rearrangement joins TRBV4-1 to TRBJ2-7; D ambiguous. V lost 3 bases to trimming and J lost 7 bases, with 7 bases between them. There are 11 residues in the CDR3. Germline V gene sequence: CDR1 MGHRA, CDR2 YSYEKL. The CDR3 here is CASSHAQEQYF. In DNA, the CDR3 is TGCGCCAGCAGCCACGCTCAGGAGCAGTACTTC.

This clone appeared a single time. The chain joins TRBV7-6 to TRBJ1-1, with 7 bases aligning to TRBD1. CDR1 is SGHVS, CDR2 FNYEAQ, per germline. The CDR3 is 15 residues long. Germline trimming cut 5 bases from V and 4 bases from J; bases unmatched to any gene: 10. This CDR3 reads CASSLGRGRPTEAFF. The DNA of the CDR3 is TGTGCCAGCAGCCTTGGGAGGGGGCGCCCCACTGAAGCTTTCTTT.

This chain joins TRBV28 and TRBJ2-1; D is undetermined. V was cut by 3 bases and J by 9 bases, with 6 bases left in between. The CDR3 spans 11 residues. CDR1 and CDR2 (germline): MDHEN, SYDVKM. The CDR3 sequence: CASSFGPEQFF. As DNA, the CDR3 is TGTGCCAGCAGTTTCGGGCCTGAGCAGTTCTTC.

This clone was observed once. V usage is TRBV7-9 and J usage is TRBJ2-5; 11 bases are shared with TRBD2. V lost 1 base, J lost 4 bases, and 5 bases stayed unmatched. CDR3 size: 16 residues. CDR1 is SEHNR, CDR2 FQNEAQ, per germline (reference sequence). The CDR3 is CASSLVLAGVRETQYF. CDR3 nucleotides: TGTGCCAGCAGCTTAGTACTAGCGGGAGTCCGAGAGACCCAGTACTTC.

The V call is TRBV28, the J call TRBJ1-4, with a weak D call TRBD1 (6 bases). The germline V gene has CDR1 MDHEN and CDR2 SYDVKM. Trimming took off 4 bases at V and 8 bases at J, with 11 bases between the two ends. There are 13 residues in the CDR3. The CDR3 here is CASSSGVREKLFF. Here the CDR3 DNA reads TGTGCCAGCAGTTCAGGGGTGCGGGAAAAACTGTTTTTT.

V and J are TRBV7-9 and TRBJ2-5, with a weak D call TRBD1 (6 bases). The V and J ends lost 7 bases and 5 bases respectively, with 17 bases between them. Germline CDR1 SEHNR, CDR2 FQNEAQ (reference sequence). The CDR3 is 14 amino acids. The CDR3 loop is CASNRASLMETQYF. The CDR3 bases are TGTGCCAGCAACAGGGCCTCACTGATGGAGACCCAGTACTTC.

The V call is TRBV6-6, the J call TRBJ1-1; TRBD1 is a possible D gene (5 bases). V was cut by 8 bases and J by 6 bases, with 10 bases left in between. Germline values: CDR1 MNHNY, CDR2 SVGAGI (reference sequence). The CDR3 contains 11 residues. As DNA, the CDR3 is TGTGCCAGCCGATGGGGGGCTGAAGCTTTCTTT. It is translated as CASRWGAEAFF.

The rearrangement links TRBV2 to TRBJ2-5, with 9 positions matching TRBD2. Germline V gene lookup returns CDR1 SNHLY and CDR2 FYNNEI. This CDR3 comprises 20 residues. J was trimmed by 5 bases and V by 7 bases; bases with no gene match: 26. CDR3 loop: CASKVGPGVPTSGLLETQYF. As DNA, the CDR3 is TGTGCCAGCAAGGTTGGCCCGGGGGTCCCGACTAGCGGCCTACTGGAGACCCAGTACTTC.

The chain joins TRBV7-8 to TRBJ2-5, with TRBD2 as a possible D gene (6 bases). With 1 base removed from V and 0 bases from J, the gap between germline ends came to 12 bases. CDR3 length equals 16 residues. CDR1 is SGHVS and CDR2 is FQNEAQ in the germline V gene. The CDR3 reads CASSLVGGVYQETQYF. The CDR3 nucleotides read TGTGCCAGCAGCTTAGTGGGGGGAGTTTACCAAGAGACCCAGTACTTC.

This clone is judged medium-sized. The J gene is TRBJ2-1, the V gene TRBV10-3, with TRBD2 identical over 15 bases. The length of the CDR3 is 18 residues. The V gene end was trimmed by 2 bases and the J gene end by 8 bases; junction bases not matched to a gene: 10. CDR1 is ENHRY, CDR2 SYGVKD, per germline. CDR3 sequence (DNA): TGTGCCATCAGTGAGGGGACTAGCGGGAGGATGGCGGTGGATGAGCAGTTCTTC. Protein sequence: CAISEGTSGRMAVDEQFF.

This clone occurred a few times. The chain couples TRBV7-9 to TRBJ2-1; tentatively, D is TRBD2 (6 bases). V shed 6 bases and J shed 6 bases, with 18 bases lying between them. Germline CDR1 SEHNR, CDR2 FQNEAQ (reference sequence). The CDR3 contains 15 residues. In DNA, the CDR3 is TGTGCCAGCAGGGATAGCGGCAACTATCTCAATGAGCAGTTCTTC. It specifies CASRDSGNYLNEQFF.

Within the sample, this clone is medium-sized (0.01 to 0.1%). The rearrangement uses TRBV4-2 and TRBJ2-3; 14 bases fit TRBD2. Unmatched junction bases numbered 4, after V lost 3 bases and J lost 2 bases. Per the germline V gene, CDR1 is LGHNA and CDR2 is YNFKEQ. This CDR3 is built from 17 residues. The CDR3 sequence: CASSHGLAGGPTDTQYF. The CDR3 DNA reads TGTGCCAGCAGCCATGGACTAGCGGGAGGCCCCACAGATACGCAGTATTTT.

The chain is built from TRBV5-6 and TRBJ2-7; D might be TRBD1 (6 bases). The CDR3 is made up of 13 amino acids. The V gene's germline CDR1 is SGHDT and CDR2 YYEEEE. Trimming cost V 1 base and J 5 bases, with 10 bases left between them. The CDR3 nucleotides read TGTGCCAGCAGCTTGCCCTCAGGGGACGAGCAGTACTTC. It is translated as CASSLPSGDEQYF.

The gene calls are TRBV7-8 and TRBJ2-7; D is ambiguous. The CDR3 is 14 residues long. Germline-derived CDR1 and CDR2 are SGHVS and FQNEAQ. V was clipped by 4 bases and J by 0 bases, with 10 bases between them. CDR3 sequence reads: CASSSGVRSYEQYF. CDR3 in DNA: TGTGCCAGCAGCTCCGGCGTCCGCTCCTACGAGCAGTACTTC.

This clone was counted once. The chain employs TRBV19 and TRBJ2-5; 9 bases are shared with TRBD2. The CDR3 extends over 14 amino acids. The germline V gene encodes CDR1 LNHDA and CDR2 SQIVND (reference sequence). The V and J ends lost 5 bases and 5 bases, in that order; junction bases with no gene match: 6. CDR3 coding DNA: TGTGCCAGTAGTCCAGCGGGGGGCTGGGAGACCCAGTACTTC. Its protein is CASSPAGGWETQYF.

The gene calls are TRBV30 and TRBJ2-3; D not certain. The CDR3 contains 14 residues. Germline lookup yields CDR1 GTSNPN and CDR2 SVGIG (reference sequence). V lost 3 bases and J 3 bases, leaving 13 bases between the germline ends. The CDR3 DNA sequence: TGTGCCTGGAGGGACGCACGGAAGACAGATACGCAGTATTTT. Residues: CAWRDARKTDTQYF.

The rearrangement joins TRBV30 to TRBJ2-5; TRBD1 aligns across 9 bases. CDR3 length: 14 amino acids. Per the germline V gene, CDR1 is GTSNPN and CDR2 is SVGIG (reference sequence). Unmatched junction bases numbered 6, after V lost 2 bases and J lost 5 bases. CDR3 amino acids: CAWSRDRVRETQYF. The CDR3 DNA reads as TGTGCCTGGAGTAGGGACAGGGTACGGGAGACCCAGTACTTC.

V and J are TRBV9 and TRBJ2-7; 9 bases map to TRBD1. CDR3 length: 13 residues. V gave up 4 bases and J gave up 6 bases; unmatched junction bases: 5. CDR1 is SGDLS and CDR2 is YYNGEE in the germline V gene. CDR3 sequence (DNA): TGTGCCAGCAGCCAAACAGGGGGCCGCGAGCAGTACTTC. Amino acid sequence: CASSQTGGREQYF.

The chain combines TRBV6-1 with TRBJ2-5; 7 nucleotides line up with TRBD2. The J call may not be correct, given that the DNA end is closer to TRBJ2-7. The CDR3 length is 15 residues. Germline CDR1 MNHNS, CDR2 SASEGT. CDR3 DNA sequence: TGTGCCAGCACCCCCGGACTAGGCAGCTCCTACGAGCAGTACTTC. Amino acids: CASTPGLGSSYEQYF.